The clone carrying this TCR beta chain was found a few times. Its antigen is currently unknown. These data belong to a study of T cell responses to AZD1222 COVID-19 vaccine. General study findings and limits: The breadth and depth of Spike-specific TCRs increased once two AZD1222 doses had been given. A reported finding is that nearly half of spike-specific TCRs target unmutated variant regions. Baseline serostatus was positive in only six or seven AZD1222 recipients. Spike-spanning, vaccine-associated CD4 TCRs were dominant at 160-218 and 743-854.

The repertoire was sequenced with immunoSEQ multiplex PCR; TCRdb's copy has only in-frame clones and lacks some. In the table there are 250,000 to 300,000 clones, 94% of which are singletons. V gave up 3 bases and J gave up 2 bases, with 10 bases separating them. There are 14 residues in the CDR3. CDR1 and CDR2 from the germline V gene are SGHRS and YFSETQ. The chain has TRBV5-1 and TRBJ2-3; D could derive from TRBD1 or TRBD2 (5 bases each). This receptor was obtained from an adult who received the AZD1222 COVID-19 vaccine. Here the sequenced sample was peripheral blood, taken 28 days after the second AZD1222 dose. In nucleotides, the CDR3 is TGCGCCAGCAGCTGGGACCGCGTCACAGATACGCAGTATTTT. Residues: CASSWDRVTDTQYF.